These 27 T cell receptor beta chains originate from one sample sequenced in a study of control samples from healthy donors and cancer patients. Profiled with immunoSEQ multiplex PCR; TCRdb holds only in-frame clones, not every one. The table has approximately 170,000 clones, 88% seen once. What was sequenced was blood. The receptor source for this set is a woman aged 25 to 39 in good health.

The J gene is TRBJ1-5, the V gene TRBV21-1. TRBV21-1 is labeled a pseudogene. The CDR3 totals 17 residues. The CDR3 coding sequence is TGTGCCAGCAGCAAAGCTGTTCGAACGGTAAGCAATCAGCCCCAGCATTTT. Its translation is CASSKAVRTVSNQPQHF.

The chain links TRBV2 to TRBJ1-2; no clear D. V gave up 8 bases and J gave up 4 bases, with 17 bases separating them. The CDR3 length is 14 residues. CDR1 SNHLY and CDR2 FYNNEI come from the germline V gene. The CDR3 nucleotides read TGTGCCAGCGAGGAAAGAGGGCTAAGCTATGGCTACACCTTC. Translation gives CASEERGLSYGYTF.

This clone occurred a few times. This sequence joins TRBV3-1 (or the pseudogene TRBV3-2) and TRBJ1-1, with TRBD1 matching 10 bases. The CDR3 has 14 amino acids. Germline CDR1 and CDR2: LGHDT and YNNKEL (reference sequence). The V segment lost 2 bases and the J segment 5 bases; nucleotides outside the gene matches: 2. Here the CDR3 DNA reads TGTGCCAGCAGCCAAAGACAGGGGGCGACTGAAGCTTTCTTT. This encodes CASSQRQGATEAFF.

This rearrangement joins TRBV7-6 to TRBJ2-1; D might be TRBD2 (6 bases). With 2 bases removed from V and 6 bases from J, the gap between germline ends came to 11 bases. The CDR3 runs 14 residues. CDR1 is SGHVS and CDR2 is FNYEAQ in the germline V gene. The CDR3 spells CASSLRRGGNEQFF. CDR3 coding DNA: TGTGCCAGCAGCTTAAGGCGGGGTGGCAATGAGCAGTTCTTC.

The chain uses TRBV18 and TRBJ1-2, with D perhaps TRBD1 (6 bases). In germline, CDR1 is KGHSH, CDR2 LQKENI. This CDR3 contains 14 residues. V was clipped by 5 bases and J by 4 bases, with 14 bases between them. Here the CDR3 reads CASSSTQGAYGYTF. CDR3 DNA sequence: TGTGCCAGCTCAAGCACACAGGGAGCCTATGGCTACACCTTC.

This clone was observed once. The chain has TRBV7-9 and TRBJ1-3, with no clear D. Germline V gene sequence: CDR1 SEHNR, CDR2 FQNEAQ (reference sequence). V dropped 5 bases and J dropped 0 bases, with 11 bases sitting between them. The CDR3 totals 15 residues. The DNA of the CDR3 is TGTGCCAGCAGCCCCCGGACCCCCTCTGGAAACACCATATATTTT. Protein product: CASSPRTPSGNTIYF.

The V call is TRBV9, the J call TRBJ2-4; D ambiguous. Germline lookup yields CDR1 SGDLS and CDR2 YYNGEE. Trimming removed 0 bases from V and 8 bases from J, with 12 bases in between. The CDR3 is 14 residues long. In nucleotides, the CDR3 is TGTGCCAGCAGCGTAGGCCAAAAGAAAGACATTCAGTACTTC. This sequence encodes CASSVGQKKDIQYF.

This clone was recorded a few times. The J gene is TRBJ1-2, the V gene TRBV11-2, with a possible D match to TRBD1 (6 bases). Trimming removed 7 bases from V and 8 bases from J, with 17 bases in between. Germline V lookup: CDR1 SGHAT, CDR2 FQNNGV. The CDR3 runs to 13 residues. This CDR3 is CASKPPQGDGYTF. CDR3 nucleotide sequence: TGTGCCAGCAAACCTCCACAGGGTGACGGCTACACCTTC.

In its sample, this clone was seen once. This chain connects TRBV28 to TRBJ2-7; 7 nucleotides align to TRBD1. The trim removed 4 bases at V and 5 bases at J, leaving 14 bases unmatched. The CDR3 is 16 amino acids. Per the germline V gene, CDR1 is MDHEN and CDR2 is SYDVKM. This CDR3 is CASSSPSLTGINEQYF. CDR3 sequence (DNA): TGTGCCAGCAGTTCCCCCTCCCTGACAGGGATCAACGAGCAGTACTTC. Using reference TRBV28 and TRBJ2-7 for the parts outside the CDR3, the full variable domain is DVKVTQSSRYLVKRTGEKVFLECVQDMDHENMFWYRQDPGLGLRLIYFSYDVKMKEKGDIPEGYSVSREKKERFSLILESASTNQTSMYLCASSSPSLTGINEQYFGPGTRLTVT.

This clone has only one observation. The gene calls are TRBV19 and TRBJ1-6; D may be TRBD1 (5 bases). Per the germline V gene, CDR1 is LNHDA and CDR2 is SQIVND (reference sequence). Between the trimmed V and J ends, which lost 5 bases and 7 bases, there was a span of 12 bases. This CDR3 contains 14 residues. The CDR3 DNA reads as TGTGCCAGTAGTTTAGGGGCTGCGAATTCACCCCTCCACTTT. It is translated as CASSLGAANSPLHF.

The genes are TRBV6-4 and TRBJ2-7; D call uncertain. Germline V CDR1 and CDR2: MRHNA, SNTAGT. The CDR3 spans 14 residues. The germline V and J ends were trimmed by 5 bases and 4 bases, with 15 bases remaining between them. CDR3 loop: CASSQLERPYEQYF. In nucleotides, the CDR3 is TGTGCCAGCAGTCAGTTGGAACGGCCGTACGAGCAGTACTTC.

The chain employs TRBV5-4 and TRBJ1-2, with D possibly matching TRBD1 (5 bases). Germline loops: CDR1 SGHNT, CDR2 YYREEE (reference sequence). Trimming took off 0 bases at V and 2 bases at J, with 11 bases between the two ends. This CDR3 is 15 amino acids long. The CDR3 coding sequence is TGTGCCAGCAGCTTGGAGTGGGGCGGAAACTATGGCTACACCTTC. It yields the protein CASSLEWGGNYGYTF.

This clone appeared a few times. This chain links TRBV7-2 with TRBJ2-3; TRBD2 matches at 7 bases. From germline, CDR1 is SGHTA and CDR2 FQGNSA. CDR3 length: 17 residues. V shed 5 bases and J 6 bases; nucleotides not matched to a gene: 17. This CDR3 is CASSPAILAYGGDTQYF. Written as DNA, the CDR3 is TGTGCCAGCAGCCCCGCCATCCTGGCATACGGGGGGGATACGCAGTATTTT. Using reference TRBV7-2 and TRBJ2-3 for the parts outside the CDR3, the full variable domain is GAGVSQSPSNKVTEKGKDVELRCDPISGHTALYWYRQSLGQGLEFLIYFQGNSAPDKSGLPSDRFSAERTGGSVSTLTIQRTQQEDSAVYLCASSPAILAYGGDTQYFGPGTRLTVL.

The CDR3 DNA reads TGTGCCACCAGCAAAGAAGGGACTAGCCGGGATACGCAGTATTTT. Its protein product is CATSKEGTSRDTQYF. The chain combines TRBV15 with TRBJ2-3, with 9 bases identical to TRBD2. The CDR3 spans 15 residues. V gave up 4 bases and J gave up 6 bases; unmatched junction bases: 8. Germline CDR1 reads LNHNV; CDR2 reads YYDKDF (reference sequence).

This sequence joins TRBV7-9 and TRBJ2-3, with 8 nucleotides matching TRBD2. From germline, CDR1 is SEHNR and CDR2 FQNEAQ (reference sequence). J was trimmed by 4 bases and V by 6 bases; bases with no gene match: 9. There are 15 residues in the CDR3. CDR3: CASRSGRWGSDTQYF. The CDR3 nucleotides are TGTGCCAGCAGGAGCGGGAGATGGGGATCAGATACGCAGTATTTT. The whole variable domain, remainder taken from reference TRBV7-9 and TRBJ2-3, is DTGVSQNPRHKITKRGQNVTFRCDPISEHNRLYWYRQTLGQGPEFLTYFQNEAQLEKSRLLSDRFSAERPKGSFSTLEIQRTEQGDSAMYLCASRSGRWGSDTQYFGPGTRLTVL.

In this sample, this clone turned up once. The chain employs TRBV20-1 and TRBJ1-5; D is perhaps TRBD1 (5 bases). This CDR3 comprises 14 residues. Germline CDR1 and CDR2: DFQATT and SNEGSKA (reference sequence). Trimming removed 3 bases at V and 2 bases at J, with 11 bases between. CDR3 protein: CSASLRGRNQPQHF. The DNA of the CDR3 is TGCAGTGCTAGTCTCCGGGGACGCAATCAGCCCCAGCATTTT.

The chain links TRBV11-3 to TRBJ1-2; TRBD1 matches at 9 bases. The CDR3 sequence is 13 residues long. Germline values: CDR1 SGHNT, CDR2 YENEEA. V lost 5 bases to trimming and J lost 4 bases; unmatched junction nucleotides: 2. CDR3: CASSETGGYGYTF. CDR3 nucleotides: TGTGCCAGCAGCGAGACAGGGGGCTATGGCTACACCTTC.

This chain links TRBV4-2 with TRBJ2-7; possibly TRBD2 for D (6 bases). CDR3 size: 14 residues. V was trimmed by 1 base and J by 2 bases, leaving 9 bases between them. Looked up from germline, CDR1 is LGHNA and CDR2 is YNFKEQ. CDR3 loop: CASSQGGNTYEQYF. DNA for the CDR3: TGTGCCAGCAGCCAAGGCGGGAATACCTACGAGCAGTACTTC.

V gene TRBV12-5 combines with J gene TRBJ2-6; the D is unclear. The CDR3 spans 15 residues. V was pared by 2 bases and J by 0 bases, with 5 bases between. CDR1 is LGHNT and CDR2 is FRNRAP in the germline V gene. The CDR3 protein is CASGLFTSGANVLTF. Here the CDR3 DNA reads TGTGCTAGTGGTTTGTTTACCTCTGGGGCCAACGTCCTGACTTTC.

The rearrangement links TRBV5-1 to TRBJ1-6; 7 nucleotides match TRBD1. CDR1 SGHRS and CDR2 YFSETQ come from the germline V gene. J gave up 3 bases and V 2 bases, and 5 bases lay outside the gene matches. The CDR3 extends over 16 amino acids. CDR3 DNA: TGCGCCAGCAGCTTAGACGACAGGGTCTATAATTCACCCCTCCACTTT. Protein product: CASSLDDRVYNSPLHF.

This chain uses TRBV5-1 with TRBJ1-2; 7 bases fit TRBD1. The CDR3 sequence is 14 residues long. Germline V gene sequence: CDR1 SGHRS, CDR2 YFSETQ. The V segment lost 0 bases and the J segment 2 bases; nucleotides outside the gene matches: 1. The CDR3, as DNA: TGCGCCAGCAGCTTGGGACAGGGAAACTATGGCTACACCTTC. Translated: CASSLGQGNYGYTF.

V usage is TRBV2 and J usage is TRBJ1-2; D call uncertain. This CDR3 region has 14 residues. V lost 2 bases to trimming and J lost 3 bases, with 10 bases between them. Germline V gene sequence: CDR1 SNHLY, CDR2 FYNNEI. In DNA form, the CDR3 reads TGTGCCAGCAGTGAAAACGGGGATTACTATGGCTACACCTTC. Amino acid sequence: CASSENGDYYGYTF. Based on the CDR3 plus reference TRBV2 and TRBJ1-2, the full variable domain is EPEVTQTPSHQVTQMGQEVILRCVPISNHLYFYWYRQILGQKVEFLVSFYNNEISEKSEIFDDQFSVERPDGSNFTLKIRSTKLEDSAMYFCASSENGDYYGYTFGSGTRLTVV.

The chain carries TRBV27 and TRBJ2-2, with 13 positions matching TRBD2. Per germline, CDR1 MNHEY and CDR2 SMNVEV (reference sequence). After removal of 8 bases from V and 7 bases from J, the junction contained 19 bases not matched to a gene. The CDR3 length is 19 residues. The CDR3 spells CASGPPPTSGRKVGGELFF. The CDR3 coding sequence is TGTGCCAGCGGCCCGCCTCCGACTAGCGGGAGGAAGGTTGGCGGGGAGCTGTTTTTT.

The DNA for the CDR3 is TGTGCCAGCACAGGCAGGAACACAGATACGCAGTATTTT. It encodes CASTGRNTDTQYF. V usage is TRBV6-5 and J usage is TRBJ2-3; D remains unclear. This CDR3 region has 13 residues. The ends were cut back, 7 bases at V and 2 bases at J, with 10 bases in the middle. Germline CDR1 reads MNHEY; CDR2 reads SVGAGI.

The chain couples TRBV19 to TRBJ1-2, with D possibly matching TRBD1 (6 bases). The CDR3 runs 13 residues. Germline loops: CDR1 LNHDA, CDR2 SQIVND (reference sequence). The V and J ends lost 6 bases and 7 bases respectively, with 15 bases between them. CDR3 bases: TGTGCCAGTAGCGCCAGGGGACTCGGTGGCTACACCTTC. Its protein product is CASSARGLGGYTF. The full variable domain, in which reference TRBV19 and TRBJ1-2 provide the parts outside the CDR3, is DGGITQSPKYLFRKEGQNVTLSCEQNLNHDAMYWYRQDPGQGLRLIYYSQIVNDFQKGDIAEGYSVSREKKESFPLTVTSAQKNPTAFYLCASSARGLGGYTFGSGTRLTVV.

J is TRBJ2-1 and V is TRBV9; 7 nucleotides line up with TRBD1. The germline gives CDR1 SGDLS, CDR2 YYNGEE. The CDR3 has 15 residues. V lost 3 bases and J lost 6; bases outside the gene matches: 9. This CDR3 is CASSGTTGPGNEQFF. In DNA form, the CDR3 reads TGTGCCAGCAGCGGTACGACAGGGCCGGGCAATGAGCAGTTCTTC.

In nucleotides, the CDR3 is TGCAGTGCTAGTCCCGGGAGGAGAACCGGGGAGCTGTTTTTT. The encoded protein is CSASPGRRTGELFF. The chain uses TRBV20-1 and TRBJ2-2; 7 nucleotides agree with TRBD2. The ends lost 3 bases at V and 5 bases at J; junction bases unmatched: 6. This CDR3 is built from 14 residues. The germline V gene encodes CDR1 DFQATT and CDR2 SNEGSKA (reference sequence).